Each of the 23 T cell receptor beta chains below was sequenced from the same sample in a study of blood T cell repertoires in COVID-19. Data came from immunoSEQ multiplex PCR; TCRdb stores just in-frame clones and leaves some out. The sample includes under 250,000 clones, approximately 84% of them seen just once. Specimen: peripheral blood. The source of these receptors is a man in his fifties or sixties with active or convalescent COVID-19.

This clone was seen once. V and J are TRBV6-2 or TRBV6-3 and TRBJ2-7, with D unclear. The V gene's germline CDR1 is MNHEY and CDR2 SVGEGT. V lost 2 bases and J lost 4, with 6 bases in between. The CDR3 is 12 amino acids. The CDR3 sequence is CASSYERYEQYF. The CDR3 DNA reads as TGTGCCAGCAGTTACGAGCGATACGAGCAGTACTTC.

The rearrangement joins TRBV29-1 to TRBJ2-1, with D uncertain. V lost 6 bases and J 1 base, leaving 7 bases between the germline ends. Looked up from germline, CDR1 is SQVTM and CDR2 is ANQGSEA. The CDR3 is made up of 12 amino acids. The CDR3 sequence: CSVASSYNEQFF. CDR3 nucleotide sequence: TGCAGCGTGGCCAGTTCCTACAATGAGCAGTTCTTC.

The chain has TRBV2 and TRBJ1-6; 7 bases match TRBD1. CDR1 and CDR2 (germline): SNHLY, FYNNEI. This CDR3 comprises 12 residues. After removal of 8 bases from V and 7 bases from J, the junction contained 2 bases not matched to a gene. CDR3 coding DNA: TGTGCCAGCCTCAGGGGGAATTCACCCCTCCACTTT. Its protein product is CASLRGNSPLHF.

This chain joins TRBV2 and TRBJ2-7, with no clear D. This CDR3 is built from 14 residues. V lost 4 bases and J 0 bases, leaving 10 bases between the germline ends. From germline, CDR1 is SNHLY and CDR2 FYNNEI. The CDR3 region is CASSARPTSYEQYF. CDR3 DNA sequence: TGTGCCAGCAGTGCCAGGCCGACCTCCTACGAGCAGTACTTC.

The chain employs TRBV5-1 and TRBJ2-7; 10 bases line up with TRBD2. This CDR3 region has 16 residues. Germline CDR1 is SGHRS and CDR2 is YFSETQ. The V and J ends lost 4 bases and 7 bases, in that order; junction bases with no gene match: 14. This chain's CDR3 is CASSNPTPSGGGEQYF. CDR3 bases: TGCGCCAGCAGCAACCCTACCCCCAGCGGGGGGGGAGAGCAGTACTTC.

V gene TRBV7-8 combines with J gene TRBJ1-2; the match to TRBD1 covers 7 bases. This CDR3 spans 13 amino acids. V lost 1 base, J lost 8 bases, and 4 bases stayed unmatched. Germline V gene data show CDR1 as SGHVS and CDR2 as FQNEAQ. The CDR3 DNA sequence: TGTGCCAGCAGCTTAGGACAGGGAGAGGGCTACACCTTC. Translated, it gives CASSLGQGEGYTF.

The chain links TRBV27 to TRBJ2-2, with TRBD1 matching 12 bases. Germline values: CDR1 MNHEY, CDR2 SMNVEV (reference sequence). Losses at the gene ends were 4 bases for V and 3 bases for J; bases not matched to a gene: 9. The CDR3 totals 18 residues. The CDR3 here is CASSSPRDRGQDTGELFF. The CDR3 DNA reads as TGTGCCAGCAGTTCGCCCCGGGACAGGGGGCAGGACACCGGGGAGCTGTTTTTT.

The CDR3 nucleotides read TGTGCCAGCAGTGAAGGGGGCGGTGAGAGGTCCGGGGAGCTGTTTTTT. Its protein is CASSEGGGERSGELFF. V usage is TRBV25-1 and J usage is TRBJ2-2, with D maybe TRBD1 (6 bases). Deletions cut 2 bases from V and 6 bases from J, with 16 bases between. CDR1 MGHDK and CDR2 SYGVNS come from the germline V gene. CDR3 length equals 16 residues.

V usage is TRBV3-1 (or the pseudogene TRBV3-2) and J usage is TRBJ2-1; 9 bases map to TRBD2. The length of the CDR3 is 19 residues. In germline, CDR1 is LGHDT, CDR2 YNNKEL (reference sequence). After removal of 0 bases from V and 8 bases from J, the junction contained 17 bases not matched to a gene. CDR3 sequence reads: CASSQEGASGATILDEQFF. Written as DNA, the CDR3 is TGTGCCAGCAGCCAAGAAGGGGCTAGCGGGGCGACTATCCTCGATGAGCAGTTCTTC.

The chain carries TRBV5-4 and TRBJ2-2; 7 nucleotides match TRBD2. CDR3 length: 15 amino acids. Germline values: CDR1 SGHNT, CDR2 YYREEE (reference sequence). After removal of 2 bases from V and 4 bases from J, the junction contained 5 bases not matched to a gene. DNA for the CDR3: TGTGCCAGCAGCTTTAGGAGCGGGGTCACCGGGGAGCTGTTTTTT. It yields the protein CASSFRSGVTGELFF. The full variable domain, with the rest looked up from reference TRBV5-4 and TRBJ2-2, is ETGVTQSPTHLIKTRGQQVTLRCSSQSGHNTVSWYQQALGQGPQFIFQYYREEENGRGNFPPRFSGLQFPNYSSELNVNALELDDSALYLCASSFRSGVTGELFFGEGSRLTVL.

The chain carries TRBV21-1 and TRBJ1-5; the table's D gene call, TRBD1, was not cross checked with the DNA. TRBV21-1 is assigned pseudogene status. CDR3 length: 10 residues. The CDR3 DNA reads TGTGCCAGCCCCAGGGGGCCCCAGCATTTT. As protein: CASPRGPQHF.

This clone has just one count. The gene calls are TRBV28 and TRBJ1-5; tentative D call: TRBD1 (6 bases). In germline, CDR1 is MDHEN, CDR2 SYDVKM. V was pared by 4 bases and J by 4 bases, with 14 bases between. The CDR3 sequence is 15 residues long. CDR3 protein: CASSSNGQINQPQHF. As DNA, the CDR3 is TGTGCCAGCAGTTCGAACGGACAGATAAATCAGCCCCAGCATTTT.

Only a few counts were recorded for this clone. The chain recombines TRBV9 with TRBJ1-2, with D uncertain. CDR3 length: 15 amino acids. The V end was cut by 0 bases, the J end by 3 bases, with 12 bases between. CDR1 and CDR2 from the germline V gene are SGDLS and YYNGEE. The CDR3 sequence is CASSVAARQDYGYTF. The CDR3 region has the DNA TGTGCCAGCAGCGTAGCGGCCAGGCAAGACTATGGCTACACCTTC.

This clone was counted only a few times. V is TRBV9 and J is TRBJ1-6, with a possible D match to TRBD1 (5 bases). From germline, CDR1 is SGDLS and CDR2 YYNGEE. V dropped 5 bases and J dropped 10 bases, with 16 bases sitting between them. The CDR3 is 14 residues long. The CDR3 here is CASSRAGRESPLHF. The CDR3 coding sequence is TGTGCCAGCAGTAGAGCAGGGCGTGAGTCACCCCTCCACTTT.

The chain couples TRBV11-3 to TRBJ2-2; D call uncertain. V gave up 1 base and J gave up 0 bases, with 12 bases separating them. The CDR3 totals 17 residues. Germline assignment: CDR1 SGHNT and CDR2 YENEEA. DNA of the CDR3: TGTGCCAGCAGCTTAGCTACACGCGGATCGAACACCGGGGAGCTGTTTTTT. This sequence encodes CASSLATRGSNTGELFF.

The J gene is TRBJ2-1, the V gene TRBV28; 9 nucleotides align to TRBD1. Per germline, CDR1 MDHEN and CDR2 SYDVKM. The CDR3 is made up of 13 amino acids. The V segment lost 5 bases and the J segment 8 bases; nucleotides outside the gene matches: 4. CDR3 nucleotide sequence: TGTGCCAGCAGTCCGGGGACAGGGTATGAGCAGTTCTTC. As protein: CASSPGTGYEQFF.

The table lists this clone with a few counts. This chain uses TRBV28 with TRBJ1-2; possible D gene TRBD1, 6 bases. Deletions cut 11 bases from V and 4 bases from J, with 14 bases between. CDR1 MDHEN and CDR2 SYDVKM come from the germline V gene. The CDR3 sequence is 12 residues long. CDR3 bases: TGTGCCGTTAGGGGGACGGTCTATGGCTACACCTTC. Amino acid sequence: CAVRGTVYGYTF.

This clone was seen many times. This chain joins TRBV14 and TRBJ2-7; tentative D call: TRBD1 (6 bases). The CDR3 runs 15 residues. V dropped 1 base and J dropped 4 bases, with 14 bases sitting between them. The germline V gene encodes CDR1 SGHDN and CDR2 FVKESK. CDR3 region: CASSQGSGHRYEQYF. Written as DNA, the CDR3 is TGTGCCAGCAGCCAAGGGTCGGGACACCGTTACGAGCAGTACTTC.

J is TRBJ2-5 and V is TRBV6-6, with 8 bases matching TRBD1. Losses at the gene ends were 6 bases for V and 4 bases for J; bases not matched to a gene: 10. The length of the CDR3 is 15 residues. The germline gives CDR1 MNHNY, CDR2 SVGAGI (reference sequence). CDR3 sequence reads: CASRATGGRRETQYF. The CDR3 DNA follows: TGTGCCAGCAGGGCAACAGGGGGTAGACGAGAGACCCAGTACTTC.

This clone was seen a handful of times. The chain carries TRBV19 and TRBJ2-7; 7 positions agree with TRBD1. Germline V CDR1 and CDR2: LNHDA, SQIVND (reference sequence). Trimming cost V 3 bases and J 6 bases; bases outside gene matches: 5. This CDR3 is 13 amino acids long. The CDR3 loop is CASSIVQGSEQYF. CDR3 nucleotides: TGTGCCAGTAGTATCGTACAGGGGTCCGAGCAGTACTTC.

V and J are TRBV7-9 and TRBJ2-3, with D perhaps TRBD2 (5 bases). The germline V gene encodes CDR1 SEHNR and CDR2 FQNEAQ (reference sequence). Trimming pared 3 bases from V and 4 bases from J, leaving 5 bases between. The CDR3 runs to 12 residues. Written as DNA, the CDR3 is TGTGCCAGCAGCTTTAGCGCAGATACGCAGTATTTT. Its protein is CASSFSADTQYF. The variable domain in full, completed from reference TRBV7-9 and TRBJ2-3, reads DTGVSQNPRHKITKRGQNVTFRCDPISEHNRLYWYRQTLGQGPEFLTYFQNEAQLEKSRLLSDRFSAERPKGSFSTLEIQRTEQGDSAMYLCASSFSADTQYFGPGTRLTVL.

In this sample, this clone turned up a few times. A read error is the likely source, as a far larger clone sits one nucleotide away. Other DNA sequences in the sample encode the same CDR3. This chain links TRBV6-1 with TRBJ2-7, with TRBD2 matching over 9 bases. With V trimmed by 3 bases and J by 0 bases, 6 bases remained unmatched. This CDR3 is 16 amino acids long. In germline, CDR1 is MNHNS, CDR2 SASEGT. The CDR3 region is CASSDQGGGGSYEQYF. The CDR3 DNA reads as TGTGCCAGCAGTGACCAGGGCGGGGGGGGCTCCTACGAGCAGTACTTC.

V gene TRBV5-1 combines with J gene TRBJ2-1; 8 bases fit TRBD1. V shed 0 bases, J shed 6 bases, and the junction held 8 bases outside the gene matches. The CDR3 has 16 amino acids. CDR1 SGHRS and CDR2 YFSETQ come from the germline V gene. CDR3 bases: TGCGCCAGCAGCTTGGTTGCTCAGGGGGCTGGCAATGAGCAGTTCTTC. The encoded protein is CASSLVAQGAGNEQFF.